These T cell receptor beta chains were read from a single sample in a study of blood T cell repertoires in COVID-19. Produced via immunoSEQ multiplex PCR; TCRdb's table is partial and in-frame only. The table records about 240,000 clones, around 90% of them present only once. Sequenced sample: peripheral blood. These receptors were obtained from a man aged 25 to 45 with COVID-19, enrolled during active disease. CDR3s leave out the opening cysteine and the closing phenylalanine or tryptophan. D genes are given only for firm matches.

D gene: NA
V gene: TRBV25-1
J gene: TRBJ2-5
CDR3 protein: ASSRGPETQY

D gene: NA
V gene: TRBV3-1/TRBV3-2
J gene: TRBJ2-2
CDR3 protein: ASSQAFGGRNTGELF

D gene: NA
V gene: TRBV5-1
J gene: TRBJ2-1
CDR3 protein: ASSLEQNEQF

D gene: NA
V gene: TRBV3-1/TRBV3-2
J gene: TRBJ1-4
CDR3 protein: ASGTPTNEKLF

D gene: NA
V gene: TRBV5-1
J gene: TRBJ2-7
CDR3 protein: ASSLTPAEQY

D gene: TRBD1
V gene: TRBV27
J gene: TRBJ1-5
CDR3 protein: ASSVTGNQPQH

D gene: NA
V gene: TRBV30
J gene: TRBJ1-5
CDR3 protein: AWSSTAYSNQPQH

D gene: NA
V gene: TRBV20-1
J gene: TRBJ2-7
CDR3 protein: SASSGGYEQY

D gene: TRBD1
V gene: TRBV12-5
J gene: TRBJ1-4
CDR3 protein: ASGPGRGREKLF

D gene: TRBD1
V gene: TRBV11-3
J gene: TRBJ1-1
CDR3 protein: ASSPQGSTEAF

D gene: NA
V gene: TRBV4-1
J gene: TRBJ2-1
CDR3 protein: ASSQDRQGTYNEQF

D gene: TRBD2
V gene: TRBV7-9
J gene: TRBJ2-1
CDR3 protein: ASIELAGGAGVDEQF

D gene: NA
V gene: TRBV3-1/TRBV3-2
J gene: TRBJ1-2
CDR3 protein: ASSHMGRGSYGYT

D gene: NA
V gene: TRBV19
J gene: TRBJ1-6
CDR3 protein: ASSIGRAGSSYNSPLH

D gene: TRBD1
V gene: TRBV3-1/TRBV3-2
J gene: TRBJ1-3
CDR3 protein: ASSQSGQGGGNTIY

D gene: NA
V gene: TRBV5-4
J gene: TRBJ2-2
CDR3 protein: AAGTNTGELF

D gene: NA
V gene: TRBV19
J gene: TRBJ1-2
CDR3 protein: ASSITLSDGYT

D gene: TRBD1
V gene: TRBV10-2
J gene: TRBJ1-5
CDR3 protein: ASSEGDRGSEQPQH

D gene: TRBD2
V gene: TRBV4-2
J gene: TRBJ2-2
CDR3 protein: ASSQDSGGITGELF

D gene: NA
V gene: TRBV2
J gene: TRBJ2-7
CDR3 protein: ASSRTGSSYEQY

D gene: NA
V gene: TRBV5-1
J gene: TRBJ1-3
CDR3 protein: ASSFTAADY

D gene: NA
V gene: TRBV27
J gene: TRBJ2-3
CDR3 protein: ASSPHLGRGSTDTQY

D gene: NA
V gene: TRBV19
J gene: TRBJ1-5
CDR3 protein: ASSLGGDQPQH

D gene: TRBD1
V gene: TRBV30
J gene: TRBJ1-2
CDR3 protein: AWSQGADGYT

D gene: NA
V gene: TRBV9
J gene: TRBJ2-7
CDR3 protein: ASSAGGGADEQY

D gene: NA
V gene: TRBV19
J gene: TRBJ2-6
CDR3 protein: ASSAQGGSGANVLT

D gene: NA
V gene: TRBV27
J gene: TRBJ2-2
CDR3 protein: ASSFTGYTGELF

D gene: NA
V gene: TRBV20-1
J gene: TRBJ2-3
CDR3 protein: SAYTDTQY

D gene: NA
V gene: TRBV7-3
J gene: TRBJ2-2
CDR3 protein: ASSLQGANTGELF

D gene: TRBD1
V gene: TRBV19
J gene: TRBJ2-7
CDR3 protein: ASSATDRSSYEQY

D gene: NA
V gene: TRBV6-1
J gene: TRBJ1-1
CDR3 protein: ASSGILTQDSTEAF

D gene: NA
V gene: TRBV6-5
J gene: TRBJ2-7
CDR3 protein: ASSRQGPYEQY

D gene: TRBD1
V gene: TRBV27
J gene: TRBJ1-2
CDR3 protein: ASSLYPGAGGGYGYT

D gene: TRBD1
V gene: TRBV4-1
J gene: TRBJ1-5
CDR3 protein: ASSHRRDRGLNQPQH

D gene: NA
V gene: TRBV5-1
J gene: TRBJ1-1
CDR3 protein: ASSSRRGTEAF

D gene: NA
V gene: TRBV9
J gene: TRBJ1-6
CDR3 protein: ASSQTGDSPLH

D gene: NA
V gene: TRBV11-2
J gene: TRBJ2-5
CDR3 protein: ASSLDLQETQY

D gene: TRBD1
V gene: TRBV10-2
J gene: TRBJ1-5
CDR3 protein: ASNDRDNQPQH

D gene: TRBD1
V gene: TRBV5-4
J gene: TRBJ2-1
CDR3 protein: ASSFRDRVYNEQF

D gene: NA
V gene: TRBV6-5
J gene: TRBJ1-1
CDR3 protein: ASSFFDRPGTEAF